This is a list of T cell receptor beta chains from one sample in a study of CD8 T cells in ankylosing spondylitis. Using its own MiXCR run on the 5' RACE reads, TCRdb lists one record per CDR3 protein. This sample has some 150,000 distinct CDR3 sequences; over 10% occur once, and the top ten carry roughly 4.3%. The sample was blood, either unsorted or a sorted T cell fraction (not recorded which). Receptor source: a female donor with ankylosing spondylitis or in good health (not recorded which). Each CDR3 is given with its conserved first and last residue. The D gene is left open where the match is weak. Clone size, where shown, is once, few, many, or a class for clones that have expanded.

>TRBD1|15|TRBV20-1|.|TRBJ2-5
TGCAGTGCTAGAGGGAGCTCGACAGGGGAAGAGACCCAGTACTTC
CSARGSSTGEETQYF
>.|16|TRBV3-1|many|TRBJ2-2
TGTGCCAGCAGCCCCATTGCAGCCCGTCGCGCCGGGGAGCTGTTTTTT
CASSPIAARRAGELFF
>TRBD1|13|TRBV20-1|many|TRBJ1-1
TGCAGTGCTGCCCCGGGACAGGGGCGGCGGGCTTTCTTT
CSAAPGQGRRAFF
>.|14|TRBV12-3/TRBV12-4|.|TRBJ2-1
TGTGCCAGCAGTCCCCGTGCGGTAAGGGATGAGCAGTTCTTC
CASSPRAVRDEQFF
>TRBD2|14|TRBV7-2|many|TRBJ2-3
TGTGCCAGCAGCCCGGGACTAGGTTTTTATACGCAGTATTTT
CASSPGLGFYTQYF
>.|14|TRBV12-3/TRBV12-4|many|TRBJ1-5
TGTGCCAGCAGCCGTCCCTCCCTCAATCAGCCCCAGCATTTT
CASSRPSLNQPQHF
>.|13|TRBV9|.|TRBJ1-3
TGTGCCAGCAGCGAGGACGGAGGAAACACCATATATTTT
CASSEDGGNTIYF
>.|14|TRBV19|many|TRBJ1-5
TGTGCCAGTAGTATCTGGGCACAAGGGCAGCCCCAGCATTTT
CASSIWAQGQPQHF
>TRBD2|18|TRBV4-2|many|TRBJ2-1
TGTGCCAGCAGCCTCCACCAGGTAGCGGGGGCCCTTTACAATGAGCAGTTCTTC
CASSLHQVAGALYNEQFF
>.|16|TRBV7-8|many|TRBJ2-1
TGTGCCAGCAGCTTAAATCGTCGACTAAACCCCGGTGAGCAGTTCTTC
CASSLNRRLNPGEQFF
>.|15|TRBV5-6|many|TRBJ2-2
TGTGCCAGCAGCTTGATAAACAGGGAGGTCGGGGAGCTGTTTTTT
CASSLINREVGELFF
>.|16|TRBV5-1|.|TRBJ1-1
TGCGCCAGCAGCTTGGCCGGTGGGCAGGGAGTCACTGAAGCTTTCTTT
CASSLAGGQGVTEAFF
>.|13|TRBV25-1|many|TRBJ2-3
TGTGCCAGCAGTGATGGATTCTCAGATACGCAGTATTTT
CASSDGFSDTQYF
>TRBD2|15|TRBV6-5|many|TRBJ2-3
TGTGCCAGCAGTTACAAGCGGGGGGATGGGGATACGCAGTATTTT
CASSYKRGDGDTQYF
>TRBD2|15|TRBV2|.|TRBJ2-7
TGTGCCAGCAGTGATCGGGCTAGCGGGAGGTACGAGCAGTACTTC
CASSDRASGRYEQYF
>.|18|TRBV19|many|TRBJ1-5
TGTGCCAGTAGTATAATCTGGGCAGGACGCCTAATAGCTCAGCCCCAGCATTTT
CASSIIWAGRLIAQPQHF
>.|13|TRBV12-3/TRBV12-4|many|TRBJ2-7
TGTGCCAGCAGTTTACCCCCGGCTTACGAGCAGTACTTC
CASSLPPAYEQYF
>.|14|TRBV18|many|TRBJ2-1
TGTGCCAGCTCACCGTTGTCCCTCGGAGATGAGCAGTTCTTC
CASSPLSLGDEQFF
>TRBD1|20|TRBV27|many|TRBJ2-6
TGTGCCAGCAGTTTGAGTTCATCGGGACAGGGGTCGGCTGGGGCCAACGTCCTGACTTTC
CASSLSSSGQGSAGANVLTF
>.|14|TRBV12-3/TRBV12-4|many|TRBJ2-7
TGTGCCAGCAGTTTGAGGGGTCCTTGGGGTGAGCAGTACTTC
CASSLRGPWGEQYF
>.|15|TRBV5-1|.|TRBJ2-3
TGCGCCAGCAGCTTGAACGGGGTTGGCACAGATACGCAGTATTTT
CASSLNGVGTDTQYF
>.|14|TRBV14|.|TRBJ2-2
TGTGCCAGCAACGGACTGACCAACACCGGGGAGCTGTTTTTT
CASNGLTNTGELFF
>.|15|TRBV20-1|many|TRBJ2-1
TGCAGTGCTTCAGAGGAGGGGACCTCCTACAATGAGCAGTTCTTC
CSASEEGTSYNEQFF
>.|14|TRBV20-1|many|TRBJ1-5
TGCAGTGCTAGAGGGGTCAGTAGCAATCAGCCCCAGCATTTT
CSARGVSSNQPQHF
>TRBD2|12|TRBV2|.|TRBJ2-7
TGTGCCAGCACCACTAGCGGGTCCGAGCAGTACTTC
CASTTSGSEQYF
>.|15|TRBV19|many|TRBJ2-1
TGTGCCAGTAGAGTCGACATCAGCTCCTACAATGAGCAGTTCTTC
CASRVDISSYNEQFF
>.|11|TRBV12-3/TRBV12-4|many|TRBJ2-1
TGTGCCAGCAGTTTAACCAATGAGCAGTTCTTC
CASSLTNEQFF
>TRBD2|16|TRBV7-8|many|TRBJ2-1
TGTGCCAGCAGCATAGGGACTAGCGGCTCCTACAATGAGCAGTTCTTC
CASSIGTSGSYNEQFF
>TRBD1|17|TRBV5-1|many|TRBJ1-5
TGCGCCAGCATTAATCGGGAGGACAGGGATGGCAATCAGCCCCAGCATTTT
CASINREDRDGNQPQHF
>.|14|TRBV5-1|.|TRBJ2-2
TGCGCCAGCAGCCGTGGACAGAACACCGGGGAGCTGTTTTTT
CASSRGQNTGELFF
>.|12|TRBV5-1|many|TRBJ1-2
TGCGCCAGCAGCCTGGGGGATTATGGCTACACCTTC
CASSLGDYGYTF
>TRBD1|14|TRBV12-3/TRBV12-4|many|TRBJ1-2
TGTGCCAGCAGAGACAGGGTCCCTAACTATGGCTACACCTTC
CASRDRVPNYGYTF
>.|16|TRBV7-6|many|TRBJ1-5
TGTGCCAGCAGCCTTAGAGAGAGAGGCGAAAATCAGCCCCAGCATTTT
CASSLRERGENQPQHF
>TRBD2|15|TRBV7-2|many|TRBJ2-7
TGTGCCAGCAGACTAACTAGCGGGGGTTCCTACGAGCAGTACTTC
CASRLTSGGSYEQYF
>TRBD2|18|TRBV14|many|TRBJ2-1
TGTGCCAGCAGCCAAACTAGCGGGACCCTTAACTCCTACAATGAGCAGTTCTTC
CASSQTSGTLNSYNEQFF
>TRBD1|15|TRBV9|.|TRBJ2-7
TGTGCCAGCAGCGTAGCGACAGGGAGTCTCTACGAGCAGTACTTC
CASSVATGSLYEQYF
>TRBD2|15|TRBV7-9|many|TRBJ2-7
TGTGCCAGCAGCACGGGACTAGCGGGAGTCCTCGAGCAGTACTTC
CASSTGLAGVLEQYF
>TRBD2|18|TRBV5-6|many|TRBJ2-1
TGTGCCAGCAGCTTGGGGGCCGGCGGGAGGGCCTTCTGGAATGAGCAGTTCTTC
CASSLGAGGRAFWNEQFF
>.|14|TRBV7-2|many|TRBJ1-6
TGTGCCAGCAGCTCAAGACAGGCCTTATCACCCCTCCACTTT
CASSSRQALSPLHF
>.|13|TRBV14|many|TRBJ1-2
TGTGCCAGCAGCGAGGGACGGAACTATGGCTACACCTTC
CASSEGRNYGYTF
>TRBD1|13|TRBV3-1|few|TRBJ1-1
TGTGCCAGCAGAGGACAGGGATACACTGAAGCTTTCTTT
CASRGQGYTEAFF
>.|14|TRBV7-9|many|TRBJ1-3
TGTGCCAGCAGCTTAGCAGGGGCTGGAAACACCATATATTTT
CASSLAGAGNTIYF
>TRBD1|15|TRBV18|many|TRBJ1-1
TGTGCCAGCTCACCACCCGCAGGGGGTAACACTGAAGCTTTCTTT
CASSPPAGGNTEAFF
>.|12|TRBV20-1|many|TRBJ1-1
TGCAGTTCATTAGCCCCGTGGACTGAAGCTTTCTTT
CSSLAPWTEAFF
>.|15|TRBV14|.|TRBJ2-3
TGTGCCAGCAGCCCTCTAAAGGCTAGCACAGATACGCAGTATTTT
CASSPLKASTDTQYF
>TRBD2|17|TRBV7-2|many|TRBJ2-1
TGTGCCAGCAGCAAGACTAGCGGGGGTAGCTCCTACAATGAGCAGTTCTTC
CASSKTSGGSSYNEQFF
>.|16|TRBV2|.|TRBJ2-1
TGTGCCAGCAGTGACTCTGACACGAGCTCCTACAATGAGCAGTTCTTC
CASSDSDTSSYNEQFF
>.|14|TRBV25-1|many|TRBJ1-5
TGTGCCAGCAGCTCGGACGGCCACAATCAGCCCCAGCATTTT
CASSSDGHNQPQHF
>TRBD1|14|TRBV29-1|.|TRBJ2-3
TGCAGCGCGACAGGGTACTATAGCACAGATACGCAGTATTTT
CSATGYYSTDTQYF
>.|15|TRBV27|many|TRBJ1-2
TGTGCCAGCAGTCCGACGGACAGTCATAACTATGGCTACACCTTC
CASSPTDSHNYGYTF
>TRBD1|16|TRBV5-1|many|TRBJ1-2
TGCGCCAGCAGCTTGTGGGTTCTTGACAGGGCCTATGGCTACACCTTC
CASSLWVLDRAYGYTF
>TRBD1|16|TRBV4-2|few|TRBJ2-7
TGTGCCAGCAGCCAAGTAAAAGGGGGCGCATTTTACGAGCAGTACTTC
CASSQVKGGAFYEQYF
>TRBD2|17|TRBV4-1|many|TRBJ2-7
TGCGCCAGCAGCCGACACACCGGGACTAGTAGCTCCTACGAGCAGTACTTC
CASSRHTGTSSSYEQYF